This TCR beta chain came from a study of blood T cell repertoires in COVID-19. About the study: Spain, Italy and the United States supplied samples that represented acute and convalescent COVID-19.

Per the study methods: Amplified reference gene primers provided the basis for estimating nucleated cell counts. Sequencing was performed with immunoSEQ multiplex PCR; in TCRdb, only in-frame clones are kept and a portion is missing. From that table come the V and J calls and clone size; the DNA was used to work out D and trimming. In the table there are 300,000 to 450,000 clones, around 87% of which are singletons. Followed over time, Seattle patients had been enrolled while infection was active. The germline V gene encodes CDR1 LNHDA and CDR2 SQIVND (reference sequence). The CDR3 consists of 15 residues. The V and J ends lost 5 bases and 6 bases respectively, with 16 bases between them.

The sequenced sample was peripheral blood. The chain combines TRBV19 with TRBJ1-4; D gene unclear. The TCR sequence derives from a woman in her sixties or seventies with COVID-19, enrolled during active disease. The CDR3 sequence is CASSLPAVTYEKLFF. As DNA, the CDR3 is TGTGCCAGTAGTCTCCCGGCGGTCACCTATGAAAAACTGTTTTTT. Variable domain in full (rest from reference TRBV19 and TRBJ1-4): DGGITQSPKYLFRKEGQNVTLSCEQNLNHDAMYWYRQDPGQGLRLIYYSQIVNDFQKGDIAEGYSVSREKKESFPLTVTSAQKNPTAFYLCASSLPAVTYEKLFFGSGTQLSVL.